The next 20 T cell receptor beta chains were all read from a single sample in a study of CDR3 diversity in severe acne. TCRdb redid the calling of the PCR reads with MiXCR, one entry per CDR3 protein. The table shows roughly 100,000 distinct CDR3 sequences, with roughly half occurring only once. The sample was blood. Receptors originate from a male donor with acne.

The genes are TRBV19 and TRBJ1-5; D gene unclear. The V end lost 7 bases, the J end lost 7 bases, and 8 bases lay between the germline ends. The germline V gene has CDR1 LNHDA and CDR2 SQIVND (reference sequence). This CDR3 spans 11 amino acids. The CDR3 DNA sequence: TGTGCCAGTAAGTGGGTCCAGCCCCAGCATTTT. Its protein is CASKWVQPQHF. The full variable domain, in which reference TRBV19 and TRBJ1-5 provide the parts outside the CDR3, is DGGITQSPKYLFRKEGQNVTLSCEQNLNHDAMYWYRQDPGQGLRLIYYSQIVNDFQKGDIAEGYSVSREKKESFPLTVTSAQKNPTAFYLCASKWVQPQHFGDGTRLSIL.

The chain couples TRBV27 to TRBJ2-7, with 10 bases lining up with TRBD1. CDR1 is MNHEY and CDR2 is SMNVEV in the germline V gene (reference sequence). The CDR3 length is 15 residues. V dropped 2 bases and J dropped 3; count of bases not matched to a gene: 4. For the CDR3, the DNA is TGTGCCAGCAGTTTAAGGTGGACAGGGGGCTACGAGCAGTACTTC. It yields the protein CASSLRWTGGYEQYF.

This chain joins TRBV19 and TRBJ2-5; no firm D call. Germline V gene sequence: CDR1 LNHDA, CDR2 SQIVND (reference sequence). Trimming left V 8 bases short and J 5 bases short, with 12 bases between. CDR3 length: 12 amino acids. As DNA, the CDR3 is TGTGCCAGTTGGAACGGGCTGGAGACCCAGTACTTC. It is translated as CASWNGLETQYF.

This clonotype was detected only a few times. A single base separates this from a much larger clone, so it may be a read error. The chain links TRBV20-1 to TRBJ2-3; 7 bases fit TRBD2. V gave up 4 bases and J gave up 4 bases; unmatched junction bases: 11. The CDR3 has 15 residues. Germline V gene lookup returns CDR1 DFQATT and CDR2 SNEGSKA (reference sequence). The CDR3, as DNA: TGCAGTGCTACCACCGGGGGAGGGAGTCCAGATACGCAGTATTTT. Amino acids: CSATTGGGSPDTQYF.

The chain carries TRBV6-1 and TRBJ1-1; D not resolved. The CDR3 has 12 amino acids. V lost 5 bases and J lost 1, with 5 bases in between. Germline V gene data show CDR1 as MNHNS and CDR2 as SASEGT. CDR3 bases: TGTGCCAGCAGTTCCAGGAACACTGAAGCTTTCTTT. It specifies CASSSRNTEAFF.

The J gene is TRBJ1-1, the V gene TRBV2, with a possible D match to TRBD1 (5 bases). Germline CDR1 reads SNHLY; CDR2 reads FYNNEI. The V end was cut by 3 bases, the J end by 4 bases, with 12 bases between. The CDR3 covers 14 residues. CDR3 amino acids: CASSESRGGTEAFF. The CDR3 coding sequence is TGTGCCAGCAGTGAGTCAAGGGGCGGCACTGAAGCTTTCTTT.

This clonotype was observed at least ten times. J is TRBJ2-3 and V is TRBV5-5, with a weak D call TRBD2 (5 bases). Germline lookup yields CDR1 SGHKS and CDR2 YYEKEE (reference sequence). The CDR3 runs to 16 residues. Trimming stripped 3 bases from V and 9 bases from J, with 23 bases between. For the CDR3, the DNA is TGTGCCAGCAGCTCACGGGGAAGCGAGGGTGGGATGACGCAGTATTTT. Residues: CASSSRGSEGGMTQYF.

This clonotype rates as medium-sized. In DNA, the CDR3 is TGTGCCACCAGTGATGGGACTAGCGGGAGTACGCAGTATTTT. Protein: CATSDGTSGSTQYF. The chain couples TRBV15 to TRBJ2-3, with 14 bases aligning to TRBD2. This CDR3 has 14 residues. Germline-derived CDR1 and CDR2 are LNHNV and YYDKDF (reference sequence). The V and J ends lost 6 bases and 8 bases, in that order; junction bases with no gene match: 4. The variable domain in full, completed from reference TRBV15 and TRBJ2-3, reads DAMVIQNPRYQVTQFGKPVTLSCSQTLNHNVMYWYQQKSSQAPKLLFHYYDKDFNNEADTPDNFQSRRPNTSFCFLDIRSPGLGDTAMYLCATSDGTSGSTQYFGPGTRLTVL.

This clonotype was detected only once. V usage is TRBV20-1 and J usage is TRBJ2-7; D call uncertain. The length of the CDR3 is 12 residues. V gave up 8 bases and J gave up 3 bases, with 14 bases separating them. Germline CDR1 and CDR2: DFQATT and SNEGSKA (reference sequence). CDR3 in amino acids: CSTRDEDYEQYF. Written as DNA, the CDR3 is TGCAGTACCAGAGACGAGGACTACGAGCAGTACTTC.

This clonotype was detected ten times or more. This chain links TRBV5-8 with TRBJ2-7, with 7 bases fitting TRBD1. CDR1 SGHTS and CDR2 YDEGEE come from the germline V gene. The CDR3 is 12 amino acids. V gave up 2 bases and J gave up 6 bases; unmatched junction bases: 2. CDR3 coding DNA: TGTGCCAGCAGCTTCGACAGGGCCGAGCAGTACTTC. This encodes CASSFDRAEQYF.

This clonotype appeared many times. This rearrangement joins TRBV27 to TRBJ2-7, with 10 nucleotides matching TRBD2. Trimming removed 6 bases from V and 2 bases from J; junction bases left unmatched: 1. The CDR3 loop spans 13 amino acids. Germline CDR1 and CDR2: MNHEY and SMNVEV (reference sequence). The CDR3 nucleotides read TGTGCCAGCAGAAGCGGGAGGGCCTACGAGCAGTACTTC. It translates to CASRSGRAYEQYF.

As for this clonotype: Given a much more abundant clone one base away, this may be a read error. The chain joins TRBV5-1 to TRBJ1-6; 7 bases fit TRBD1. V shed 4 bases, J shed 8 bases, and the junction held 12 bases outside the gene matches. The germline CDR1 and CDR2 sequences are SGHRS and YFSETQ. This CDR3 has 16 amino acids. The CDR3: CASSHQDRMRDSPLHF. The CDR3 DNA is TGCGCCAGCAGCCACCAGGACAGGATGAGAGATTCACCCCTCCACTTT.

The sample holds a few counts of this clonotype. This rearrangement joins TRBV10-3 to TRBJ2-6, with TRBD1 identical over 10 bases. CDR1 is ENHRY and CDR2 is SYGVKD in the germline V gene. Trimming at V came to 3 bases and at J to 1 base, leaving 9 bases not matched to a gene. The CDR3 runs 19 residues. In DNA, the CDR3 is TGTGCCATCAGTGATAGGGGACAGGGGACATCTTCTGGGGCCAACGTCCTGACTTTC. Protein sequence: CAISDRGQGTSSGANVLTF.

This clonotype was observed many times. This chain's CDR3 is CASSQWTGDTGELFF. CDR3 coding DNA: TGCGCCAGCAGCCAATGGACAGGGGACACCGGGGAGCTGTTTTTT. This chain links TRBV4-3 with TRBJ2-2, with TRBD1 identical over 9 bases. The CDR3 loop spans 15 amino acids. V lost 2 bases, J lost 3 bases, and 1 base stayed unmatched. Germline CDR1 is LGHNA and CDR2 is YSLEER.

This clonotype came up many times. V is TRBV4-1 and J is TRBJ1-2, with 10 bases lining up with TRBD1. The CDR3 runs to 15 residues. The junction had 8 bases not matched to a gene; V was cut back by 5 bases and J by 5 bases. The germline V gene has CDR1 MGHRA and CDR2 YSYEKL. The DNA of the CDR3 is TGCGCCAGCAGCTCACGGGACAGGGGCCCTTATGGCTACACCTTC. It codes for CASSSRDRGPYGYTF.

Remarks on this clonotype: This may be a read error, as it is one base from a much larger clone. The genes are TRBV9 and TRBJ2-5; 7 bases map to TRBD2. Germline V gene sequence: CDR1 SGDLS, CDR2 YYNGEE. The CDR3 has 15 residues. CDR3 residues: CASSAQRGGAESQYF. The DNA of the CDR3 is TGTGCCAGCAGCGCCCAGAGGGGAGGGGCAGAGTCCCAGTACTTC.

This clonotype appeared many times. The rearrangement uses TRBV2 and TRBJ2-7; the match to TRBD1 covers 9 bases. The CDR3 runs to 15 residues. The ends lost 3 bases at V and 5 bases at J; junction bases unmatched: 8. Looked up from germline, CDR1 is SNHLY and CDR2 is FYNNEI. CDR3: CASSDPDRGSDEQYF. For the CDR3, the DNA is TGTGCCAGCAGTGACCCTGACAGGGGGTCGGACGAGCAGTACTTC.

Comments on this clonotype: One end of the junction does not line up with germline, which may come from a read error. The chain recombines TRBV7-8 with TRBJ2-2; maybe TRBD2 (5 bases). The germline CDR1 and CDR2 sequences are SGHVS and FQNEAQ. CDR3 length: 16 amino acids. The CDR3 loop reads CASSLARVTASGEPFF. CDR3 coding DNA: TGTGCCAGCAGCTTAGCTAGAGTGACGGCGTCCGGGGAGCCGTTTTTT.

V gene TRBV7-3 combines with J gene TRBJ2-3; a weak D match, TRBD1 (5 bases). Germline V gene data show CDR1 as SGHTA and CDR2 as FQGTGA. With 2 bases removed from V and 1 base from J, the gap between germline ends came to 10 bases. This CDR3 has 15 amino acids. This CDR3 is CASSLQGWGTDTQYF. In nucleotides, the CDR3 is TGTGCCAGCAGCTTACAGGGATGGGGCACAGATACGCAGTATTTT.

The chain carries TRBV20-1 and TRBJ2-3; 8 positions agree with TRBD1. V gave up 1 base and J gave up 8 bases; unmatched junction bases: 11. Germline V gives CDR1 DFQATT, CDR2 SNEGSKA (reference sequence). This CDR3 spans 15 amino acids. Here the CDR3 reads CSARGTGTGTGTQYF. CDR3 in DNA: TGCAGTGCTAGAGGAACCGGGACAGGCACGGGTACGCAGTATTTT.